What follows describes a single T cell receptor beta chain. Its antigen is unknown. The data are from a study of cytomegalovirus exposure and HLA in healthy donors. Study-level points and caveats: Upon later analysis, HLA-associated TCR beta chains proved more clonally expanded than other, equally common chains. A link between a missense DCLRE1C variant and TCR beta V- and J-gene trimming emerged from a later analysis.

Researchers ran the PCR with 60 Vbeta and 13 Jbeta primers. Here immunoSEQ multiplex PCR was the method, and the copy in TCRdb shows in-frame clones only, minus some. The table has 150,000 to 200,000 clones, about three quarters seen once; the top ten hold roughly 1.5%. This CDR3 is built from 15 residues. The V gene lost 1 base and the J gene lost 3 bases, with 10 bases spanning the gap. Germline V CDR1 and CDR2: SGHNT, YYREEE (reference sequence). Sequenced input: PBMCs. The TCR originated in a woman aged 25-40 years in good health and CMV-seronegative. The V call is TRBV5-4, the J call TRBJ1-4, with a possible D match to TRBD1 (6 bases). This CDR3 reads CASSLLGQSNEKLFF. CDR3 nucleotides: TGTGCCAGCAGCTTGCTCGGACAGTCTAATGAAAAACTGTTTTTT.